The sample holds one count of the clone carrying this T cell receptor (beta chain). If patients had autoimmune disease history or systemic immunosuppression, they were excluded. This record belongs to a study of OX40 agonist ivuxolimab in advanced cancers. Study background: Every 2 weeks, patients received ivuxolimab intravenously, dosed at 0.01 to 10 mg/kg.

CDR1 is SGHNT and CDR2 is YENEEA in the germline V gene. This CDR3 is built from 16 residues. The V segment lost 2 bases and the J segment 5 bases; nucleotides outside the gene matches: 9. The protocol was immunoSEQ multiplex PCR, while the TCRdb copy is restricted to in-frame clones and leaves out a portion. This table has 72,000 or so clones, 81% appearing once. The sample was CD4+ or CD8+ T cells sorted from blood, taken in a trial of the OX40 agonist ivuxolimab. The chain links TRBV11-3 to TRBJ2-3, with TRBD2 matching over 8 bases. The source is an adult with an advanced solid tumor such as melanoma, head and neck, liver or kidney cancer. As DNA, the CDR3 is TGTGCCAGCAGCTTAATAGGGGGGCTAGCGGGAGATACGCAGTATTTT. It is translated as CASSLIGGLAGDTQYF.